One sample yielded the 6 T cell receptor beta chains listed below, sequenced in a study of beta chain features in type 1 diabetes. The isolated RNA, all of it, was reverse transcribed, so expressed TCRB transcripts were what got sequenced. TCRdb's table, derived via immunoSEQ multiplex PCR, lists solely in-frame clones and lacks some. There are under 500,000 clones in the sample; 25% to 35% occur only once, and 0.05% to 0.065% lies in the top ten. Sample: naive CD4+ T cells from blood. These receptors were taken from a man aged 18 to 30 in good health.

The chain uses TRBV23-1 and TRBJ2-5, with 8 positions matching TRBD1. TRBV23-1 is noted as an ORF with a role that remains uncertain. Losses at the gene ends were 1 base for V and 5 bases for J; bases not matched to a gene: 3. The CDR3 is 14 amino acids. The CDR3 DNA sequence: TGCGCCAGCAGTCAATTCAGGGGGCGCGAGACCCAGTACTTC. This translates into CASSQFRGRETQYF.

This chain links TRBV29-1 with TRBJ2-5; D not certain. V was pared by 7 bases and J by 5 bases, with 11 bases between. The germline gives CDR1 SQVTM, CDR2 ANQGSEA. This CDR3 spans 11 amino acids. The CDR3 here is CSGLLPETQYF. CDR3 in DNA: TGCAGCGGCTTACTCCCGGAGACCCAGTACTTC.

This clone was detected only a few times. This rearrangement joins TRBV25-1 to TRBJ2-7; D is unresolved. The CDR3 contains 14 residues. Germline-derived CDR1 and CDR2 are MGHDK and SYGVNS. V shed 2 bases and J shed 0 bases, with 8 bases lying between them. CDR3 nucleotide sequence: TGTGCCAGCAGTGAAGTAGAGAGCTCCTACGAGCAGTACTTC. This codes for CASSEVESSYEQYF.

The V and J genes are TRBV10-3 and TRBJ2-7; 7 nucleotides align to TRBD1. The V gene end was trimmed by 6 bases and the J gene end by 0 bases; junction bases not matched to a gene: 8. Per germline, CDR1 ENHRY and CDR2 SYGVKD. The CDR3 consists of 15 residues. The CDR3 here is CAIRGDSRSSYEQYF. DNA for the CDR3: TGTGCCATCAGGGGGGACAGCCGTTCCTCCTACGAGCAGTACTTC.

The chain couples TRBV30 to TRBJ2-2; D call uncertain. V was shortened by 5 bases and J by 4 bases, with 5 bases between the two germline ends. CDR3 size: 11 residues. CDR1 is GTSNPN, CDR2 SVGIG, per germline (reference sequence). The CDR3 DNA sequence: TGTGCCTGGGGAAGCACCGGGGAGCTGTTTTTT. Its protein is CAWGSTGELFF. The complete variable domain, with remaining parts taken from reference TRBV30 and TRBJ2-2, reads SQTIHQWPATLVQPVGSPLSLECTVEGTSNPNLYWYRQAAGRGLQLLFYSVGIGQISSEVPQNLSASRPQDRQFILSSKKLLLSDSGFYLCAWGSTGELFFGEGSRLTVL.

This clone was observed a handful of times. The CDR3 spells CAWSPGQGHAGEKLFF. CDR3 coding DNA: TGTGCCTGGAGCCCGGGACAGGGGCATGCGGGAGAAAAACTGTTTTTT. This chain connects TRBV30 to TRBJ1-4; TRBD1 agrees at 10 bases. The CDR3 contains 16 residues. Germline CDR1 and CDR2: GTSNPN and SVGIG (reference sequence). The J segment lost 8 bases and the V segment lost 3 bases, leaving 12 bases of the junction unmatched.